The subject of this entry is one TCR beta chain. This clonotype was seen only a few times. Its antigen is unknown. Nothing much larger sits one base from this clone, and base qualities are not available. This specimen comes from a study of response to subunit inactivated influenza vaccine (dated by TCRdb to 2016 to 2018). Background on the whole study: The study used deep quantitative T cell receptor repertoire profiling to track responses to a trivalent subunit inactivated influenza vaccine.

Library generation was performed with RT-PCR. Sequencing instrument: Illumina HiSeq 2500. Using fastp trimming at Q25 and MiXCR clonotype assembly, TCRdb reanalyzed the public sequencing data and kept in-frame beta chains. For every CDR3 protein sequence, its rows merge into one entry that carries the most common genes and DNA. The sample has roughly 500,000 distinct CDR3 sequences on record, approximately 17% of them singletons. Less than 4% of the sample goes to the ten largest clones. The CDR1 and CDR2 encoded by the germline V gene are SGDLS and YYNGEE. CDR3 length: 13 amino acids, cysteine to phenylalanine. The sequence is cut down to CDR3 DNA, 39 bases in frame from base 1. Trimming costs V 5 bases and J 2 bases, and their ends lie 11 bases apart. Study-wide conclusions, independent of this receptor: According to the authors, only a limited number of new T cells may be recruited by each seasonal influenza vaccination.

The chain employs TRBV9 and TRBJ2-7; TRBD1 is perhaps the D gene, given 7 matching bases. This clonotype originated in a man in his fifties or sixties who received an inactivated influenza vaccine. Donor details come from another sample of the same person, matched by shared clones. This specimen consisted of CD4+ T cells sorted from PBMCs, obtained roughly 24 months after vaccination. Here the CDR3 is given as CASRPGGTYEQYF. The nucleotide sequence is TGTGCCAGCAGACCAGGGGGGACCTACGAGCAGTACTTC.